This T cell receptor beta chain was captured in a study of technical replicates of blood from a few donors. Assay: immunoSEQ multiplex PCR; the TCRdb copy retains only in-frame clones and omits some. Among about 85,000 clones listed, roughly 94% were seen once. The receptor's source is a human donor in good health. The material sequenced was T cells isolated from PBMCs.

CDR3 sequence reads: CASKRNTEAFF. CDR3 DNA sequence: TGTGCCAGCAAGCGGAACACTGAAGCTTTCTTT. The chain uses TRBV27 and TRBJ1-1; D is ambiguous. Germline V gene lookup returns CDR1 MNHEY and CDR2 SMNVEV (reference sequence). The CDR3 runs to 11 residues. V lost 7 bases and J lost 1, with 4 bases in between.